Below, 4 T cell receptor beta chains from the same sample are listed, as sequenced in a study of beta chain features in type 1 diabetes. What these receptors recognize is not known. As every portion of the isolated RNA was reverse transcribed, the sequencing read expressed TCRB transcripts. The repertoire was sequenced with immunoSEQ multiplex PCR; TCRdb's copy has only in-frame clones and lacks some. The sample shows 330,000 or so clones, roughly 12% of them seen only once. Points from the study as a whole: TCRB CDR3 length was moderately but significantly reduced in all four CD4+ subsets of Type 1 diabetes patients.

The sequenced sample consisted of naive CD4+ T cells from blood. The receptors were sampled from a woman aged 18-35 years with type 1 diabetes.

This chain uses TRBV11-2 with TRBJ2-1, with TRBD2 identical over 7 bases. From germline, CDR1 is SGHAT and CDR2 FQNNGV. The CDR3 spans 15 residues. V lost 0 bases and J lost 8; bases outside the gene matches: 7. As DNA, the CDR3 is TGTGCCAGCAGCTTAGATTGGCGGGAGATCCATGAGCAGTTCTTC. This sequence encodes CASSLDWREIHEQFF.

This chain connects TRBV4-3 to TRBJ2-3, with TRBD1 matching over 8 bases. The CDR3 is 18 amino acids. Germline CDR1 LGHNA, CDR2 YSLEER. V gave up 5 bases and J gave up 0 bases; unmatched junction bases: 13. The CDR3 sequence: CASSYRGSGQGSTDTQYF. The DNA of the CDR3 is TGCGCCAGCAGCTACCGTGGCTCAGGACAGGGTAGCACAGATACGCAGTATTTT.

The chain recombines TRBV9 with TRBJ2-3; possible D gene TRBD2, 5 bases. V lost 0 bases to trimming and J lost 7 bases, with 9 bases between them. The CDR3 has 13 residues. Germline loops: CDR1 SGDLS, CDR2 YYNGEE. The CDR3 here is CASSVDEGYTQYF. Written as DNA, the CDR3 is TGTGCCAGCAGCGTAGATGAGGGATATACGCAGTATTTT.

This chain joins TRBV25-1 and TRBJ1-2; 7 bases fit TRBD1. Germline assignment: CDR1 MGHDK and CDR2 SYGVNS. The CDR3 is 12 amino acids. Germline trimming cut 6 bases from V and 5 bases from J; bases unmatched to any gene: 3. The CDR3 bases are TGTGCCAGCAGCACAGGGGATTATGGCTACACCTTC. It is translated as CASSTGDYGYTF.